The 10 T cell receptor beta chains listed next were all sequenced from one sample in a study of T and B cells in COVID-19 patients. Each TRB amplification used 250-500 ng of genomic DNA from blood. TRB rearrangements were amplified by multiplex PCR with BIOMED2 TRB-A/B primers. TCRdb re-derived calls from the multiplex PCR reads in MiXCR, one entry per CDR3 protein. The sample yields around 16,000 distinct CDR3 sequences, under 35% seen once. Specimen: blood. The receptors stem from a human donor who had recovered from COVID-19.

V and J are TRBV5-6 and TRBJ2-3, with 11 bases matching TRBD2. The CDR3 loop spans 15 amino acids. The germline gives CDR1 SGHDT, CDR2 YYEEEE. The trim removed 4 bases at V and 5 bases at J, leaving 6 bases unmatched. CDR3 in amino acids: CASSRGLAEEDTQYF. The CDR3 coding sequence is TGTGCCAGCAGCCGGGGACTAGCGGAAGAAGATACGCAGTATTTT.

This clonotype is medium-sized in the sample. The chain uses TRBV29-1 and TRBJ1-2; D is undetermined. CDR3 length equals 13 residues. Trimming left V 1 base short and J 3 bases short, with 9 bases between. The germline V gene encodes CDR1 SQVTM and CDR2 ANQGSEA. The CDR3 sequence: CSVEGNSHYGYTF. In DNA form, the CDR3 reads TGCAGCGTTGAAGGCAACAGTCACTATGGCTACACCTTC.

The chain uses TRBV6-5 and TRBJ1-2; 9 nucleotides align to TRBD1. In germline, CDR1 is MNHEY, CDR2 SVGAGI. This CDR3 has 17 amino acids. V lost 0 bases and J lost 2; bases outside the gene matches: 7. CDR3 nucleotide sequence: TGTGCCAGCAGTTACTCGCGACCCGGGACAGGGAACTATGGCTACACCTTC. This encodes CASSYSRPGTGNYGYTF.

J is TRBJ2-5 and V is TRBV12-3 or TRBV12-4; D might be TRBD2 (6 bases). The V end lost 10 bases, the J end lost 5 bases, and 23 bases lay between the germline ends. This CDR3 region has 15 residues. The CDR3 region is CAISASGLHFETQYF. CDR3 nucleotide sequence: TGTGCCATCTCAGCCTCGGGACTGCACTTTGAGACCCAGTACTTC.

This chain uses TRBV19 with TRBJ2-1, with 9 positions matching TRBD1. The end of the DNA aligns better with TRBJ2-7, so the J call may be wrong. The germline CDR1 and CDR2 sequences are LNHDA and SQIVND (reference sequence). The CDR3 totals 15 residues. Here the CDR3 reads CASSIGTGASEKQYF. Here the CDR3 DNA reads TGTGCCAGTAGTATAGGGACAGGGGCCTCAGAGAAGCAGTACTTC.

This clonotype was seen at least ten times. The chain recombines TRBV27 with TRBJ1-6; maybe TRBD1 (5 bases). Between the trimmed V and J ends, which lost 3 bases and 5 bases, there was a span of 8 bases. This CDR3 region has 14 residues. Germline lookup yields CDR1 MNHEY and CDR2 SMNVEV (reference sequence). DNA for the CDR3: TGTGCCAGCAGTTTTGGGGGAGATAATTCACCCCTCCACTTT. Protein product: CASSFGGDNSPLHF.

The table lists this clonotype with a few counts. This sequence joins TRBV7-2 and TRBJ2-3; 15 nucleotides agree with TRBD2. The V and J ends lost 5 bases and 4 bases, in that order; junction bases with no gene match: 19. Germline V gene lookup returns CDR1 SGHTA and CDR2 FQGNSA. The CDR3 consists of 21 residues. As DNA, the CDR3 is TGTGCCAGCAGCCTACTCCGAATCCGTCGGACTAGCGGGGGGGCATCAGATACGCAGTATTTT. Protein sequence: CASSLLRIRRTSGGASDTQYF.

In its sample, this clonotype is medium-sized (0.01 to 0.1%). The V gene is TRBV19, the J gene TRBJ1-4; unclear D gene. Trimming removed 3 bases from V and 5 bases from J, with 13 bases in between. This CDR3 is built from 15 residues. The germline V gene encodes CDR1 LNHDA and CDR2 SQIVND (reference sequence). CDR3 in amino acids: CASSIISGINEKLFF. As DNA, the CDR3 is TGTGCCAGTAGTATTATCAGCGGCATAAATGAAAAACTGTTTTTT.

This clonotype occurred a few times. This rearrangement joins TRBV6-5 to TRBJ1-1, with a tentative D call TRBD1 (5 bases). From germline, CDR1 is MNHEY and CDR2 SVGAGI. Between the trimmed V and J ends, which lost 7 bases and 3 bases, there was a span of 21 bases. The CDR3 consists of 16 residues. The CDR3: CASIDKGWGFDTEAFF. CDR3 nucleotide sequence: TGTGCCAGCATAGATAAGGGGTGGGGGTTCGACACTGAAGCTTTCTTT.

This chain connects TRBV6-4 to TRBJ1-2; 8 bases match TRBD1. The CDR3 consists of 15 residues. The V gene end was trimmed by 6 bases and the J gene end by 6 bases; junction bases not matched to a gene: 12. The germline gives CDR1 MRHNA, CDR2 SNTAGT. CDR3 residues: CASSLNLGQGNGYTF. In nucleotides, the CDR3 is TGTGCCAGCAGCCTTAACTTAGGACAGGGTAATGGCTACACCTTC.